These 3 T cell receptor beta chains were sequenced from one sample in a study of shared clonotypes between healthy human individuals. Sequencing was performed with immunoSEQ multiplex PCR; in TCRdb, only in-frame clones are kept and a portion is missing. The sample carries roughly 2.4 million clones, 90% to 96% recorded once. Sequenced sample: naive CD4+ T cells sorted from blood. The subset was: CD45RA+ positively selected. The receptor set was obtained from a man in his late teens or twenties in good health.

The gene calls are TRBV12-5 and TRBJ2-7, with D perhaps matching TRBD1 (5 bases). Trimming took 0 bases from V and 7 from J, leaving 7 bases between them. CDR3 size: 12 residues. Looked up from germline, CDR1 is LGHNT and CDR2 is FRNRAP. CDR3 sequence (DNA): TGTGCTAGTGGTTTGGTGGGGCGGGAGCAGTACTTC. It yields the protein CASGLVGREQYF.

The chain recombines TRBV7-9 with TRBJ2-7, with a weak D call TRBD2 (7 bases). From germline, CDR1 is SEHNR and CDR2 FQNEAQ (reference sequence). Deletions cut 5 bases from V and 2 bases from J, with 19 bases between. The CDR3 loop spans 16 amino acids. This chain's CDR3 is CASSREGGEKPYEQYF. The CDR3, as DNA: TGTGCCAGCAGCCGCGAGGGGGGGGAGAAGCCCTACGAGCAGTACTTC. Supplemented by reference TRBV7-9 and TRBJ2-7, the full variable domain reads DTGVSQNPRHKITKRGQNVTFRCDPISEHNRLYWYRQTLGQGPEFLTYFQNEAQLEKSRLLSDRFSAERPKGSFSTLEIQRTEQGDSAMYLCASSREGGEKPYEQYFGPGTRLTVT.

The CDR3 region has the DNA TGTGCCAGCAGCTTAGATCTCGGGACAGAGACCTACGAGCAGTACTTC. Translating gives CASSLDLGTETYEQYF. The rearrangement links TRBV7-2 to TRBJ2-7, with 7 nucleotides matching TRBD1. Germline CDR1 and CDR2: SGHTA and FQGNSA. The CDR3 has 16 residues. The junction had 8 bases not matched to a gene; V was cut back by 1 base and J by 2 bases.